The clone carrying this T cell receptor (beta chain) has just one count. Participant age was roughly 18 to 90 years, and participants resided in 25 or so US areas. The data derive from a study of blood T cell repertoires in COVID-19. The CDR3 extends over 14 amino acids. With V trimmed by 1 base and J by 9 bases, 4 bases remained unmatched. Germline values: CDR1 SGHDN, CDR2 FVKESK. Sequencing used immunoSEQ multiplex PCR; TCRdb keeps in-frame clones, though not all of them. Of 400,000 to 500,000 clones in the sample, more than 75% are singletons; the top ten hold 1.5% to 2%. This sequence was found in a middle-aged woman who had recovered from COVID-19. The genes are TRBV14 and TRBJ2-2; TRBD2 agrees at 8 bases. Source material: PBMCs or T cells enriched from blood (not recorded which). This CDR3 is CASSQVSGDRELFF. In DNA form, the CDR3 reads TGTGCCAGCAGCCAAGTTAGCGGGGACCGGGAGCTGTTTTTT.